This entry is about one T cell receptor beta chain. The target of this receptor is not known. The input lacks base qualities; no much larger clone sits a single base away. The germline V gene provides CDR1 SGHTA and CDR2 FQGTGA. The CDR3 covers 17 residues, taking in both the cysteine and the phenylalanine. Only CDR3 DNA is held: 51 bases, read in frame from base 1. A distance of 24 bases separates the germline ends of V and J, which lose 2 bases and 10 bases respectively. This sample was taken from a study of T-cell reconstitution after alpha-beta-depleted transplantation in children listed by TCRdb under 2016. Background on the whole study: T-cell immune reconstitution after TCRalphabeta/CD19-depleted allogeneic hematopoietic cell transplantation in children was quantitatively tracked in the study by means of TCR repertoire profiling.

Preparation of the library involved PCR. The sequencing machine was an Illumina HiSeq 2500. To normalize quantification of the TCRbeta repertoire, the TCR libraries were built with molecular barcoding that relied on unique molecular identifiers. TCRdb trimmed the raw reads at Q25, called clones with MiXCR and kept productive beta chains. All rows with the same CDR3 protein become a single entry with the most common DNA and genes. Across this sample there are hundreds of thousands of distinct CDR3 sequences, with roughly 14% seen only once. About 3.9% of the sample rests with the top ten. This sequence uses TRBV7-3 and TRBJ2-1, and possibly TRBD2, on 6 matching bases. The specimen comprised PBMCs, sampled from the stem cell graft. This TCR derives from a human donor who donated a stem cell graft to a child with Fanconi anemia. The sequence in DNA is TGTGCCAGCAGCTTAGGGGGTAATAGCGGTTACCTACGGGAGCAGTTCTTC. It codes for CASSLGGNSGYLREQFF.